This entry describes one T cell receptor beta chain. Via MiXCR, TCRdb re-called the RT-PCR reads, giving one row per CDR3 protein. The sample carries 550,000 to 750,000 distinct CDR3 sequences, approximately 15% recorded once. The CDR3 is 18 amino acids. V gave up 2 bases and J gave up 0 bases; unmatched junction bases: 7. Germline CDR1 is SEHNR and CDR2 is FQNEAQ (reference sequence). The chain combines TRBV7-9 with TRBJ2-6; 7 bases are shared with TRBD1. This clonotype was sampled from a female donor in good health, serving as a healthy control. Input material: memory CD4+ T cells from blood. CDR3 DNA sequence: TGTGCCAGCAGCTTAAGGTGGGACAGCGCCTCTGGGGCCAACGTCCTGACTTTC. Translated, it gives CASSLRWDSASGANVLTF. Full variable domain (missing parts from reference TRBV7-9 and TRBJ2-6): DTGVSQNPRHKITKRGQNVTFRCDPISEHNRLYWYRQTLGQGPEFLTYFQNEAQLEKSRLLSDRFSAERPKGSFSTLEIQRTEQGDSAMYLCASSLRWDSASGANVLTFGAGSRLTVL.